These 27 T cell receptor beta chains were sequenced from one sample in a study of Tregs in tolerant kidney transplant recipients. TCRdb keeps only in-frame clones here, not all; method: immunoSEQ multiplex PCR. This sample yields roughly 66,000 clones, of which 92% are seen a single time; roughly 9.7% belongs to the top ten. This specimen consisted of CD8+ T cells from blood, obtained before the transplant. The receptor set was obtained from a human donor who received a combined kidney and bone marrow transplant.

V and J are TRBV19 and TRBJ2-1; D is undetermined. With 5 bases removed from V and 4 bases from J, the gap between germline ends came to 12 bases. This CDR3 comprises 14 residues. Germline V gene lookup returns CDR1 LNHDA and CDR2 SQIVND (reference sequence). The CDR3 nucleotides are TGTGCCAGTAGTGCCGCCACCGGGTACAATGAGCAGTTCTTC. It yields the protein CASSAATGYNEQFF. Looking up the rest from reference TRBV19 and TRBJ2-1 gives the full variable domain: DGGITQSPKYLFRKEGQNVTLSCEQNLNHDAMYWYRQDPGQGLRLIYYSQIVNDFQKGDIAEGYSVSREKKESFPLTVTSAQKNPTAFYLCASSAATGYNEQFFGPGTRLTVL.

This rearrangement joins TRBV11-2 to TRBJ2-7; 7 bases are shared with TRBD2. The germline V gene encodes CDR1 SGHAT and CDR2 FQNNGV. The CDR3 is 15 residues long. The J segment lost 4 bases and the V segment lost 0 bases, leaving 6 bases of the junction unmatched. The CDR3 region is CASSLDWRERYEQYF. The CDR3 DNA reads TGTGCCAGCAGCTTAGATTGGCGGGAGCGGTACGAGCAGTACTTC.

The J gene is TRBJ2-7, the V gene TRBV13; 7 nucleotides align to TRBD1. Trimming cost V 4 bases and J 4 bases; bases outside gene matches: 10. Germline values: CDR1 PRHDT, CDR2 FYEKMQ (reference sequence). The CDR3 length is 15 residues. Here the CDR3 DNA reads TGTGCCAGCAGCTCAGGACAGGACAGGCTATACGAGCAGTACTTC. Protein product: CASSSGQDRLYEQYF.

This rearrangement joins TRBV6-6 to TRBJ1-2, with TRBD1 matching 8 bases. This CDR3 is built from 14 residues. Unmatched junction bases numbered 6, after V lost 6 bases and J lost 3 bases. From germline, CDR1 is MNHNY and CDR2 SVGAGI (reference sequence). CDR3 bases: TGTGCCAGCAGCCCCGGACAGGGTTACTATGGCTACACCTTC. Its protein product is CASSPGQGYYGYTF.

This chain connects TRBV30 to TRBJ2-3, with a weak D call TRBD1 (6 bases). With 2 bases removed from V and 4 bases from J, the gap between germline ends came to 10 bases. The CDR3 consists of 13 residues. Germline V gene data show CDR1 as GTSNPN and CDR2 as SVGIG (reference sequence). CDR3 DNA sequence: TGTGCCTGGAGTCAGACAGGTTCAGATACGCAGTATTTT. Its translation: CAWSQTGSDTQYF.

The CDR3 here is CAWSVGGVTEAFF. The CDR3 bases are TGTGCCTGGAGTGTGGGAGGGGTTACTGAAGCTTTCTTT. This sequence joins TRBV30 and TRBJ1-1; tentatively, D is TRBD1 (5 bases). Trimming took 0 bases from V and 5 from J, leaving 10 bases between them. Germline CDR1 is GTSNPN and CDR2 is SVGIG (reference sequence). The CDR3 has 13 residues.

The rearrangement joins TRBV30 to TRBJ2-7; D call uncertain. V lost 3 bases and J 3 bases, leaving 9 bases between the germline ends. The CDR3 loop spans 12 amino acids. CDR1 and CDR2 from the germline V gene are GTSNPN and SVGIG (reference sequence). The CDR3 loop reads CAWSDDNYEQYF. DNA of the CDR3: TGTGCCTGGAGCGATGACAACTACGAGCAGTACTTC.

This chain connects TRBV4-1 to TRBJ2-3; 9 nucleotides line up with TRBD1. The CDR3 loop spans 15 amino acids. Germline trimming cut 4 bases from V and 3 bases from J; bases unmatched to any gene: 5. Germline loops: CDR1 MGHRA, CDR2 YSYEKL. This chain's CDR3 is CASSLGQGWTDTQYF. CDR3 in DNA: TGCGCCAGCAGCCTTGGACAGGGGTGGACAGATACGCAGTATTTT.

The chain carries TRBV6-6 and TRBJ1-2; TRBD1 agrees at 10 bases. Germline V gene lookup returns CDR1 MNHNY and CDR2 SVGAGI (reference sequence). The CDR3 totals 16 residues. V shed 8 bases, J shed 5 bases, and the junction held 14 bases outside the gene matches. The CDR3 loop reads CASRGQGGMGLYGYTF. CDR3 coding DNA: TGTGCCAGCCGAGGACAGGGGGGTATGGGGCTTTATGGCTACACCTTC.

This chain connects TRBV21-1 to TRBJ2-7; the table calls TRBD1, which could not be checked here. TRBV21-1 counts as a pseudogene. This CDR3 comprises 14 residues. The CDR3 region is CASSRQGLSYEQYF. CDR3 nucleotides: TGTGCCAGCAGCAGACAGGGACTTTCCTACGAGCAGTACTTC.

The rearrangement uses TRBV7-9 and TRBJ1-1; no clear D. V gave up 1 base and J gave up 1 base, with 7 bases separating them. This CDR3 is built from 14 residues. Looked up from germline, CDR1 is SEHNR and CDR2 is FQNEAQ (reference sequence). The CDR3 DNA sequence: TGTGCCAGCAGCTTAGTATTGGCGAACACTGAAGCTTTCTTT. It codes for CASSLVLANTEAFF.

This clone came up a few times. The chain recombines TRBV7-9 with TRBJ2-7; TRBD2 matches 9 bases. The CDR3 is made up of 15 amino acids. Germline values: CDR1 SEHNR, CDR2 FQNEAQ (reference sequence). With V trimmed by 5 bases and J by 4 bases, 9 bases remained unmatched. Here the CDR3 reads CASSAGTSFLYEQYF. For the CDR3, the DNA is TGTGCCAGCAGCGCCGGGACTAGCTTTTTATACGAGCAGTACTTC. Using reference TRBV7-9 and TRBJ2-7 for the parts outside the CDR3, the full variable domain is DTGVSQNPRHKITKRGQNVTFRCDPISEHNRLYWYRQTLGQGPEFLTYFQNEAQLEKSRLLSDRFSAERPKGSFSTLEIQRTEQGDSAMYLCASSAGTSFLYEQYFGPGTRLTVT.

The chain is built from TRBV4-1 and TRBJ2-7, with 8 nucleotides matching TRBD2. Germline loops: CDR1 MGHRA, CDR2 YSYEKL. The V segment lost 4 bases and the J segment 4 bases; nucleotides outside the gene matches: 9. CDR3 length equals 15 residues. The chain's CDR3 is CASSPIAGSHYEQYF. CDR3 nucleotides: TGCGCCAGCAGCCCAATAGCGGGGAGCCATTACGAGCAGTACTTC.

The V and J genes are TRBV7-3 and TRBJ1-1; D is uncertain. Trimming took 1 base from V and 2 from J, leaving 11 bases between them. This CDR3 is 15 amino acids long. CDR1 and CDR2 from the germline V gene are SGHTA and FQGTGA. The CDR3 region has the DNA TGTGCCAGCAGCTTAATGGGAGGGTCCAACACTGAAGCTTTCTTT. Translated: CASSLMGGSNTEAFF.

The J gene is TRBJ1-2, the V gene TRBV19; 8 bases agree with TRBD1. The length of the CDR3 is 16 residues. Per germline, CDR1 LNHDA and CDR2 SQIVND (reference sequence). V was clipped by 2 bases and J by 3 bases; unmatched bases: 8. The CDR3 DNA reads TGTGCCAGTAGTATATTTACTCGGACAGGGCACTATGGCTACACCTTC. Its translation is CASSIFTRTGHYGYTF.

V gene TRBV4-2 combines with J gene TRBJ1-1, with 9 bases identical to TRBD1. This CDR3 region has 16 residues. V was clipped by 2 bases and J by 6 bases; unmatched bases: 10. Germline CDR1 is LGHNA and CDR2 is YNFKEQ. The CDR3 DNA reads TGTGCCAGCAGCCAAACTACAGGGGGCGGAATACCTGAAGCTTTCTTT. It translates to CASSQTTGGGIPEAFF.

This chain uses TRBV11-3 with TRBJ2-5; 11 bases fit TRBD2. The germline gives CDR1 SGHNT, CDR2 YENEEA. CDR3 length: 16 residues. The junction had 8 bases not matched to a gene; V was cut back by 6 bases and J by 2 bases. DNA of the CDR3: TGTGCCAGCAGGAACGGACTAGCGGGCTTACAAGAGACCCAGTACTTC. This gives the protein CASRNGLAGLQETQYF.

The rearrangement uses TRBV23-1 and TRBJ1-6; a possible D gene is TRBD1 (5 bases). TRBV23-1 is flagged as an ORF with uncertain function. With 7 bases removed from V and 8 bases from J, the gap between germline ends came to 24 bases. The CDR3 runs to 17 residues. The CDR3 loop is CASTSRDTGEVYSPLHF. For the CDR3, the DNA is TGCGCCAGCACCTCTCGAGATACAGGCGAGGTTTATTCACCCCTCCACTTT.

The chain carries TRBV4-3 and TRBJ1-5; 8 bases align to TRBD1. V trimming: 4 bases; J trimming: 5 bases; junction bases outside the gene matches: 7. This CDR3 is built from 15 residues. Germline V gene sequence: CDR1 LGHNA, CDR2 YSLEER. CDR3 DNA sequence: TGCGCCAGCAGCCGAAAGGACAGGGAGTATCAGCCCCAGCATTTT. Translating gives CASSRKDREYQPQHF.

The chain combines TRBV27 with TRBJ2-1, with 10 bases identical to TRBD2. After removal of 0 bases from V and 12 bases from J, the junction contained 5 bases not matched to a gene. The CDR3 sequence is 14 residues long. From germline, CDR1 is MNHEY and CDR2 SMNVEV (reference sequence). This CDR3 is CASSLSSVAGGQFF. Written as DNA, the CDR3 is TGTGCCAGCAGTTTATCGAGTGTAGCGGGGGGGCAGTTCTTC.

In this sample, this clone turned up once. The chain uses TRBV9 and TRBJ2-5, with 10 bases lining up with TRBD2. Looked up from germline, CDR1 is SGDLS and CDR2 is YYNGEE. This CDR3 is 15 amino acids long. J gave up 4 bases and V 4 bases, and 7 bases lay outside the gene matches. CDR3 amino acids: CASSLAGGRSETQYF. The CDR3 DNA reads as TGTGCCAGCAGCTTAGCGGGGGGCCGATCAGAGACCCAGTACTTC.

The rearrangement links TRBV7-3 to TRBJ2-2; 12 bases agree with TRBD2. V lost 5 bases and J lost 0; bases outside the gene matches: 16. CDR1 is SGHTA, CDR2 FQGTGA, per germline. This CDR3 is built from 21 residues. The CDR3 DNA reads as TGTGCCAGCAGCCCTCGACTAGCGGGAGTCGTCCCGAATACGAACACCGGGGAGCTGTTTTTT. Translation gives CASSPRLAGVVPNTNTGELFF.

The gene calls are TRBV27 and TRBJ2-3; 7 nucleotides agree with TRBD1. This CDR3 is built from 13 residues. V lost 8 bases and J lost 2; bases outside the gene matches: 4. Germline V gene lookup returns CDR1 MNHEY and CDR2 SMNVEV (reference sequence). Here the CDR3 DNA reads TGTGCCAGCTGGGGACAGCTCACAGATACGCAGTATTTT. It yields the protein CASWGQLTDTQYF.

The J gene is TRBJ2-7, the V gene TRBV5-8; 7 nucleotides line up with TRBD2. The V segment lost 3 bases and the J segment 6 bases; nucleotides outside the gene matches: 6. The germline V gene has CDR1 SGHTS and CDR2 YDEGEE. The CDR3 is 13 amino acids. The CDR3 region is CASSSTSGGEQYF. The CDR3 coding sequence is TGTGCCAGCAGCTCCACGTCGGGAGGCGAGCAGTACTTC.

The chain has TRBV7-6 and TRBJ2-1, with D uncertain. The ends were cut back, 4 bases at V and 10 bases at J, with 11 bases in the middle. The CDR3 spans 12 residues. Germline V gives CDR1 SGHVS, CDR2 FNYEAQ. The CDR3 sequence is CASSSLNREQFF. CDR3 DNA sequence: TGTGCCAGCAGCTCACTCAATCGGGAGCAGTTCTTC.

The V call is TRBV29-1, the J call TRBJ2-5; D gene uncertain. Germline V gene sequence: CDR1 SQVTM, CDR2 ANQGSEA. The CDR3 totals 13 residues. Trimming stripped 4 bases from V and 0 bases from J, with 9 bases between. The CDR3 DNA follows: TGCAGCGTTGTGATGGCAGACCAAGAGACCCAGTACTTC. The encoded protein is CSVVMADQETQYF. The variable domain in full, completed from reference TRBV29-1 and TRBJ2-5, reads SAVISQKPSRDICQRGTSLTIQCQVDSQVTMMFWYRQQPGQSLTLIATANQGSEATYESGFVIDKFPISRPNLTFSTLTVSNMSPEDSSIYLCSVVMADQETQYFGPGTRLLVL.

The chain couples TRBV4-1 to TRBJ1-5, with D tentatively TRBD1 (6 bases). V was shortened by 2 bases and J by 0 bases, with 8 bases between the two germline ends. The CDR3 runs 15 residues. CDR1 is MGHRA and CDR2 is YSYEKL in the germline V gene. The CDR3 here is CASSQQGISNQPQHF. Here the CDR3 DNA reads TGCGCCAGCAGCCAACAGGGGATTAGCAATCAGCCCCAGCATTTT.